Listed here are 26 T cell receptor beta chains from one sample, sequenced in a study of blood T cell repertoires in COVID-19. Data came from immunoSEQ multiplex PCR; TCRdb stores just in-frame clones and leaves some out. The sample lists about 270,000 clones, approximately 86% seen once, with about 1.6% in the top ten. Sequenced sample: peripheral blood. The source is a woman aged 60-75 years who had recovered from COVID-19.

This chain uses TRBV4-2 with TRBJ2-1; 8 positions match TRBD2. The trim removed 0 bases at V and 5 bases at J, leaving 6 bases unmatched. CDR3 length equals 16 residues. Per germline, CDR1 LGHNA and CDR2 YNFKEQ. Here the CDR3 reads CASSQEQLAEDNEQFF. In nucleotides, the CDR3 is TGTGCCAGCAGCCAAGAGCAACTAGCGGAGGACAATGAGCAGTTCTTC.

This rearrangement joins TRBV7-2 to TRBJ2-3; 7 nucleotides agree with TRBD1. The CDR3 runs 14 residues. V shed 3 bases and J 5 bases; nucleotides not matched to a gene: 5. Germline lookup yields CDR1 SGHTA and CDR2 FQGNSA. CDR3 in amino acids: CASSFDRGRDTQYF. In DNA form, the CDR3 reads TGTGCCAGCAGCTTCGATAGGGGGCGAGATACGCAGTATTTT.

The rearrangement links TRBV2 to TRBJ1-5; the D is unclear. The germline V and J ends were trimmed by 4 bases and 6 bases, with 13 bases remaining between them. The germline V gene encodes CDR1 SNHLY and CDR2 FYNNEI. There are 14 residues in the CDR3. The CDR3 bases are TGTGCCAGCAGTGCGCTCGGGGTGGGTCAGCCCCAGCATTTT. Translation gives CASSALGVGQPQHF.

This chain uses TRBV19 with TRBJ1-2, with 12 bases identical to TRBD1. After removal of 8 bases from V and 3 bases from J, the junction contained 10 bases not matched to a gene. Germline CDR1 LNHDA, CDR2 SQIVND (reference sequence). The CDR3 covers 16 residues. CDR3 in amino acids: CASADPGTGGDYGYTF. In DNA form, the CDR3 reads TGTGCCAGTGCCGACCCCGGGACAGGGGGCGACTATGGCTACACCTTC. The full variable domain, completed using reference TRBV19 and TRBJ1-2, is DGGITQSPKYLFRKEGQNVTLSCEQNLNHDAMYWYRQDPGQGLRLIYYSQIVNDFQKGDIAEGYSVSREKKESFPLTVTSAQKNPTAFYLCASADPGTGGDYGYTFGSGTRLTVV.

This clone was picked up a small number of times. The CDR3 sequence: CASTASDRAYNSPLHF. For the CDR3, the DNA is TGTGCCAGCACTGCCTCCGACAGGGCTTATAATTCACCCCTCCACTTT. The V and J genes are TRBV25-1 and TRBJ1-6; 7 bases fit TRBD1. CDR3 length: 16 amino acids. The germline V gene has CDR1 MGHDK and CDR2 SYGVNS. After removal of 7 bases from V and 4 bases from J, the junction contained 10 bases not matched to a gene.

The chain employs TRBV7-8 and TRBJ2-1; 11 bases are shared with TRBD1. This CDR3 has 15 residues. Germline CDR1 reads SGHVS; CDR2 reads FQNEAQ. V was clipped by 1 base and J by 6 bases; unmatched bases: 2. The CDR3 DNA reads as TGTGCCAGCAGCTTAGGGACAGGGGGCTTCAATGAGCAGTTCTTC. This gives the protein CASSLGTGGFNEQFF.

The chain couples TRBV6-5 to TRBJ1-2; a possible D gene is TRBD1 (6 bases). Germline V gene data show CDR1 as MNHEY and CDR2 as SVGAGI. This CDR3 spans 15 amino acids. The V end was cut by 0 bases, the J end by 2 bases, with 10 bases between. The CDR3 DNA reads as TGTGCCAGCAGTTACTCGATAGGGGGAAACTATGGCTACACCTTC. Protein: CASSYSIGGNYGYTF.

CDR3 in amino acids: CASSPGGPNTGELFF. The CDR3 coding sequence is TGTGCCAGCAGCCCGGGGGGGCCGAACACCGGGGAGCTGTTTTTT. The chain couples TRBV5-6 to TRBJ2-2, with TRBD2 identical over 8 bases. Germline loops: CDR1 SGHDT, CDR2 YYEEEE. Germline trimming cut 4 bases from V and 0 bases from J; bases unmatched to any gene: 2. The CDR3 consists of 15 residues.

This sequence joins TRBV5-1 and TRBJ2-3; D remains unclear. Trimming cost V 6 bases and J 4 bases, with 6 bases left between them. This CDR3 has 11 residues. CDR1 is SGHRS and CDR2 is YFSETQ in the germline V gene. DNA of the CDR3: TGCGCCAGCATTGGAGCAGATACGCAGTATTTT. Amino acids: CASIGADTQYF. The complete variable domain, with remaining parts taken from reference TRBV5-1 and TRBJ2-3, reads KAGVTQTPRYLIKTRGQQVTLSCSPISGHRSVSWYQQTPGQGLQFLFEYFSETQRNKGNFPGRFSGRQFSNSRSEMNVSTLELGDSALYLCASIGADTQYFGPGTRLTVL.

This clone was seen a single time. The chain carries TRBV23-1 and TRBJ1-1; TRBD1 aligns across 10 bases. TRBV23-1 is placed among ORFs of uncertain function. This CDR3 has 20 amino acids. J lost 1 base, V lost 0 bases, and 14 bases had no gene match. The CDR3 DNA sequence: TGCGCCAGCAGTCAATCCGGGGACAGGGGTGTAAAGTTCGGGAACACTGAAGCTTTCTTT. Translation: CASSQSGDRGVKFGNTEAFF.

The rearrangement uses TRBV7-2 and TRBJ2-1; TRBD2 agrees at 8 bases. The CDR3 has 15 residues. V gave up 5 bases and J gave up 7 bases; unmatched junction bases: 10. Germline CDR1 reads SGHTA; CDR2 reads FQGNSA. CDR3 residues: CASSTGLVVPNEQFF. The CDR3 region has the DNA TGTGCCAGCAGCACGGGACTAGTGGTTCCAAATGAGCAGTTCTTC.

This clone was found once. The chain is built from TRBV4-3 and TRBJ1-6; tentative D call: TRBD1 (5 bases). Trimming took off 3 bases at V and 6 bases at J, with 21 bases between the two ends. This CDR3 comprises 18 residues. Germline V lookup: CDR1 LGHNA, CDR2 YSLEER. CDR3 protein: CASSQTLSGRGANSPLHF. The CDR3 DNA reads TGCGCCAGCAGCCAGACCCTTTCCGGCCGCGGGGCTAATTCACCCCTCCACTTT.

V gene TRBV4-3 combines with J gene TRBJ1-2, with a possible D match to TRBD1 (6 bases). V lost 2 bases, J lost 3 bases, and 13 bases lay in between. The CDR3 has 15 residues. Germline loops: CDR1 LGHNA, CDR2 YSLEER. The CDR3 nucleotides read TGCGCCAGCAGCCAATCCTTCCACAGGGACTATGGCTACACCTTC. This encodes CASSQSFHRDYGYTF.

The chain employs TRBV7-3 and TRBJ2-3; TRBD1 matches 8 bases. With 2 bases clipped from V and 4 bases from J, the junction kept 5 bases outside the gene matches. The CDR3 length is 15 residues. The germline V gene encodes CDR1 SGHTA and CDR2 FQGTGA. In DNA, the CDR3 is TGTGCCAGCAGCTTAGTAGGACAGGGATCAGATACGCAGTATTTT. This codes for CASSLVGQGSDTQYF.

The gene calls are TRBV10-3 and TRBJ2-3; the match to TRBD2 covers 11 bases. The junction had 3 bases not matched to a gene; V was cut back by 7 bases and J by 0 bases. This CDR3 is 15 amino acids long. CDR1 and CDR2 (germline): ENHRY, SYGVKD. The CDR3 DNA reads as TGTGCCATCACTGGACTAGCGGGTAGCACAGATACGCAGTATTTT. Protein sequence: CAITGLAGSTDTQYF.

This chain joins TRBV9 and TRBJ2-2; 7 bases agree with TRBD2. V dropped 2 bases and J dropped 4; count of bases not matched to a gene: 8. Germline CDR1 and CDR2: SGDLS and YYNGEE. CDR3 size: 16 residues. CDR3 amino acids: CASSVRLGEGTGELFF. The CDR3 DNA reads TGTGCCAGCAGCGTCCGACTAGGGGAGGGCACCGGGGAGCTGTTTTTT.

The V call is TRBV7-2, the J call TRBJ2-2, with 8 bases identical to TRBD2. The V and J ends lost 9 bases and 5 bases, in that order; junction bases with no gene match: 5. The germline CDR1 and CDR2 sequences are SGHTA and FQGNSA. The CDR3 has 13 amino acids. CDR3 DNA: TGTGCCAGTCGGCGCGGGGGGACCGGGGAGCTGTTTTTT. Its translation is CASRRGGTGELFF.

The chain employs TRBV7-2 and TRBJ1-2; 8 bases are a match to TRBD1. V shed 5 bases and J 2 bases; nucleotides not matched to a gene: 4. The CDR3 loop spans 14 amino acids. CDR1 is SGHTA, CDR2 FQGNSA, per germline. CDR3 residues: CASSQGQGNYGYTF. Here the CDR3 DNA reads TGTGCCAGCAGCCAAGGACAGGGCAACTATGGCTACACCTTC.

The J gene is TRBJ1-1, the V gene TRBV9; no reliable D call. The CDR3 is 13 amino acids. Between the trimmed V and J ends, which lost 3 bases and 5 bases, there was a span of 11 bases. Germline V gives CDR1 SGDLS, CDR2 YYNGEE. CDR3 protein: CASSEGGQTEAFF. The CDR3 nucleotides are TGTGCCAGCAGCGAGGGAGGGCAGACTGAAGCTTTCTTT.

This chain connects TRBV9 to TRBJ2-1, with D perhaps TRBD1 (7 bases). Germline V gene lookup returns CDR1 SGDLS and CDR2 YYNGEE. CDR3 length: 14 amino acids. The V and J ends lost 2 bases and 8 bases respectively, with 14 bases between them. CDR3 coding DNA: TGTGCCAGCAGCGTCGGGGGACAGTCCCATGAGCAGTTCTTC. This codes for CASSVGGQSHEQFF.

The chain joins TRBV6-5 to TRBJ1-5; the D gene is possibly TRBD1 (6 bases). CDR1 is MNHEY and CDR2 is SVGAGI in the germline V gene. The CDR3 is 15 amino acids. V was shortened by 5 bases and J by 0 bases, with 11 bases between the two germline ends. CDR3 region: CASSTQGYSNQPQHF. DNA of the CDR3: TGTGCCAGCAGTACACAGGGCTATAGCAATCAGCCCCAGCATTTT.

This chain joins TRBV6-2 or TRBV6-3 and TRBJ2-1; D uncertain. The CDR3 runs to 14 residues. The germline V gene has CDR1 MNHEY and CDR2 SVGEGT. Trimming pared 2 bases from V and 2 bases from J, leaving 7 bases between. The CDR3 is CASSYGRTYNEQFF. In DNA form, the CDR3 reads TGTGCCAGCAGTTACGGCAGGACCTACAATGAGCAGTTCTTC.

The chain carries TRBV6-5 and TRBJ1-5; possibly TRBD1 for D (5 bases). The germline CDR1 and CDR2 sequences are MNHEY and SVGAGI. CDR3 length: 15 residues. Trimming shortened V by 5 bases and J by 4 bases, and 15 bases separated the two germline ends. The CDR3 DNA sequence: TGTGCCAGCAGTCCTTACGGACGGGGGAATCAGCCCCAGCATTTT. Its translation is CASSPYGRGNQPQHF.

The gene calls are TRBV18 and TRBJ2-6; weak D call: TRBD1 (5 bases). Trimming took 4 bases from V and 0 from J, leaving 13 bases between them. CDR3 length: 17 amino acids. Germline V gives CDR1 KGHSH, CDR2 LQKENI. CDR3 amino acids: CASSLSFTGSGANVLTF. The CDR3 DNA reads TGTGCCAGCTCACTCTCCTTTACAGGCTCTGGGGCCAACGTCCTGACTTTC.

V and J are TRBV6-4 and TRBJ1-1, with D unclear. The germline V and J ends were trimmed by 2 bases and 6 bases, with 16 bases remaining between them. Germline CDR1 and CDR2: MRHNA and SNTAGT. The CDR3 extends over 15 amino acids. This chain's CDR3 is CASSDVAGGSAEAFF. CDR3 coding DNA: TGTGCCAGCAGTGACGTAGCTGGTGGGAGCGCTGAAGCTTTCTTT.

The V and J genes are TRBV29-1 and TRBJ1-3; TRBD1 is a possible D gene (6 bases). V lost 0 bases and J lost 4, with 10 bases in between. The CDR3 extends over 14 amino acids. The germline V gene encodes CDR1 SQVTM and CDR2 ANQGSEA. The CDR3 DNA sequence: TGCAGCGTTGAAGAGGGGGCAAACGGAAACACCATATATTTT. Protein: CSVEEGANGNTIYF. The complete variable domain, with remaining parts taken from reference TRBV29-1 and TRBJ1-3, reads SAVISQKPSRDICQRGTSLTIQCQVDSQVTMMFWYRQQPGQSLTLIATANQGSEATYESGFVIDKFPISRPNLTFSTLTVSNMSPEDSSIYLCSVEEGANGNTIYFGEGSWLTVV.